The next 18 T cell receptor beta chains were all read from a single sample in a study of identical twins. TCRdb re-called the 5' RACE reads through MiXCR, storing one row per CDR3 protein. The repertoire has 1.5 million to 2 million distinct CDR3 sequences, 25% to 35% of them found once; the top ten carry about 0.27%. Sequencing input: cord blood. The origin of the receptors is a newborn girl in good health.

As for this clonotype: It may be a read error: a sequence one base away is much more abundant. J is TRBJ2-1 and V is TRBV28; TRBD1 matches at 9 bases. Trimming removed 6 bases from V and 10 bases from J; junction bases left unmatched: 7. The length of the CDR3 is 13 residues. The germline V gene encodes CDR1 MDHEN and CDR2 SYDVKM. Written as DNA, the CDR3 is TGTGCCAGCAGGGGGACAGGGATCTACGAGCAGTTCTTC. It is translated as CASRGTGIYEQFF. Drawing the rest from reference TRBV28 and TRBJ2-1, the complete variable domain is DVKVTQSSRYLVKRTGEKVFLECVQDMDHENMFWYRQDPGLGLRLIYFSYDVKMKEKGDIPEGYSVSREKKERFSLILESASTNQTSMYLCASRGTGIYEQFFGPGTRLTVL.

This clonotype was seen only a few times. The genes are TRBV10-3 and TRBJ2-4, with a possible D match to TRBD1 (5 bases). The germline V gene encodes CDR1 ENHRY and CDR2 SYGVKD. Trimming removed 6 bases from V and 0 bases from J, with 12 bases in between. This CDR3 has 15 residues. The CDR3: CAISPDSVAKNIQYF. CDR3 nucleotides: TGTGCCATCAGCCCCGACAGCGTAGCCAAAAACATTCAGTACTTC.

Ten or more counts support this clonotype. This chain joins TRBV12-3 or TRBV12-4 and TRBJ2-4; D possibly matches TRBD1 or TRBD2 (6 bases each). Trimming removed 7 bases at V and 5 bases at J, with 18 bases between. The CDR3 loop spans 15 amino acids. The CDR3 region is CASTTFGGPENIQYF. In DNA, the CDR3 is TGTGCCAGCACGACCTTCGGGGGCCCAGAAAACATTCAGTACTTC.

The chain employs TRBV20-1 and TRBJ2-5; 10 bases align to TRBD1. V was clipped by 6 bases and J by 5 bases; unmatched bases: 24. Germline CDR1 reads DFQATT; CDR2 reads SNEGSKA (reference sequence). The CDR3 contains 19 residues. The CDR3 nucleotides are TGCAGTGCGAAACGCGAGTGGGGACAGGGGTCGGGGTTTGCGGAGACCCAGTACTTC. Protein: CSAKREWGQGSGFAETQYF.

The rearrangement joins TRBV5-1 to TRBJ2-1; tentative D call: TRBD2 (7 bases). CDR3 size: 15 residues. V was pared by 1 base and J by 6 bases, with 14 bases between. Germline V gives CDR1 SGHRS, CDR2 YFSETQ. This CDR3 reads CASSLTRGGGNEQFF. CDR3 bases: TGCGCCAGCAGCTTGACTAGGGGGGGTGGCAATGAGCAGTTCTTC.

The sample holds many counts of this clonotype. This chain joins TRBV29-1 and TRBJ2-3; 8 bases match TRBD2. This CDR3 comprises 15 residues. Per germline, CDR1 SQVTM and CDR2 ANQGSEA. The trim removed 5 bases at V and 0 bases at J, leaving 7 bases unmatched. DNA of the CDR3: TGCAGCGTTCGGCTAGCGGGTTCTAGCACAGATACGCAGTATTTT. This codes for CSVRLAGSSTDTQYF.

There are many counts of this clonotype. This chain links TRBV12-3 or TRBV12-4 with TRBJ1-2, with D hard to call. The CDR3 consists of 13 residues. The V gene lost 7 bases and the J gene lost 4 bases, with 13 bases spanning the gap. In DNA form, the CDR3 reads TGTGCCAGCACCCCTACATCGTTCTATGGCTACACCTTC. Its translation is CASTPTSFYGYTF.

This chain uses TRBV7-9 with TRBJ2-5; D tentatively reads TRBD1 or TRBD2 (5 bases each). This CDR3 contains 15 residues. The V and J ends lost 4 bases and 2 bases respectively, with 14 bases between them. In germline, CDR1 is SEHNR, CDR2 FQNEAQ (reference sequence). The CDR3 DNA follows: TGTGCCAGCAGCTCCCGAGGGGTTCAACAAGAGACCCAGTACTTC. It specifies CASSSRGVQQETQYF.

The chain joins TRBV19 to TRBJ2-4, with 8 bases identical to TRBD1. The CDR3 is 16 residues long. From germline, CDR1 is LNHDA and CDR2 SQIVND (reference sequence). The V gene end was trimmed by 4 bases and the J gene end by 2 bases; junction bases not matched to a gene: 7. The CDR3 sequence: CASSKGTGSPKNIQYF. In DNA form, the CDR3 reads TGTGCCAGTAGTAAAGGGACAGGATCACCCAAAAACATTCAGTACTTC. Using reference TRBV19 and TRBJ2-4 for the parts outside the CDR3, the full variable domain is DGGITQSPKYLFRKEGQNVTLSCEQNLNHDAMYWYRQDPGQGLRLIYYSQIVNDFQKGDIAEGYSVSREKKESFPLTVTSAQKNPTAFYLCASSKGTGSPKNIQYFGAGTRLSVL.

V usage is TRBV6-5 and J usage is TRBJ2-1; 13 bases fit TRBD2. This CDR3 has 17 residues. Germline V gives CDR1 MNHEY, CDR2 SVGAGI. The J segment lost 7 bases and the V segment lost 3 bases, leaving 9 bases of the junction unmatched. In DNA form, the CDR3 reads TGTGCCAGCAGTTATCGGCGACTAGCGGGAGGCAGGAATGAGCAGTTCTTC. Translated: CASSYRRLAGGRNEQFF.

This clonotype was counted between two and nine times. This rearrangement joins TRBV27 to TRBJ2-5; tentatively, D is TRBD1 (6 bases). Germline V lookup: CDR1 MNHEY, CDR2 SMNVEV (reference sequence). Trimming shortened V by 4 bases and J by 5 bases, and 20 bases separated the two germline ends. The CDR3 is 16 amino acids. The CDR3 here is CASSSEPGASWETQYF. Written as DNA, the CDR3 is TGTGCCAGCAGTTCTGAACCAGGGGCGAGTTGGGAGACCCAGTACTTC.

This clonotype was counted at least ten times. The V gene is TRBV24-1, the J gene TRBJ2-1; possible D gene TRBD2, 6 bases. Trimming cost V 5 bases and J 0 bases, with 10 bases left between them. This CDR3 has 15 residues. Looked up from germline, CDR1 is KGHDR and CDR2 is SFDVKD. CDR3 sequence: CATSVAGSSYNEQFF. CDR3 coding DNA: TGTGCCACCAGTGTGGCGGGAAGCTCCTACAATGAGCAGTTCTTC.

This clonotype was detected a few times. The rearrangement links TRBV6-5 to TRBJ2-3; tentatively, D is TRBD1 or TRBD2 (5 bases each). Germline V gene sequence: CDR1 MNHEY, CDR2 SVGAGI. The CDR3 has 15 amino acids. V shed 2 bases and J shed 1 base, with 10 bases lying between them. CDR3 DNA: TGTGCCAGCAGTTACAGAGGGGTGGGCACAGATACGCAGTATTTT. It codes for CASSYRGVGTDTQYF.

This clonotype was detected ten times or more. This chain joins TRBV29-1 and TRBJ1-2; 8 nucleotides line up with TRBD1. Germline V gene lookup returns CDR1 SQVTM and CDR2 ANQGSEA. The CDR3 length is 13 residues. V shed 5 bases, J shed 8 bases, and the junction held 10 bases outside the gene matches. The CDR3 is CSVQPGGAGGYTF. In DNA, the CDR3 is TGCAGCGTTCAGCCAGGGGGCGCGGGGGGCTACACCTTC.

This clonotype was detected a few times. CDR3 protein: CASSPAGGLNTEAFF. CDR3 DNA: TGTGCCAGCAGCCCCGCCGGGGGCCTGAACACTGAAGCTTTCTTT. The chain is built from TRBV3-1 and TRBJ1-1, with a weak D call TRBD1 (6 bases). The ends were cut back, 4 bases at V and 0 bases at J, with 12 bases in the middle. The CDR3 consists of 15 residues. Germline CDR1 and CDR2: LGHDT and YNNKEL (reference sequence).

This clonotype has only a few counts. V and J are TRBV5-1 and TRBJ2-3, with D maybe TRBD2 (6 bases). With 4 bases removed from V and 6 bases from J, the gap between germline ends came to 18 bases. CDR1 is SGHRS and CDR2 is YFSETQ in the germline V gene. The length of the CDR3 is 15 residues. CDR3 nucleotide sequence: TGCGCCAGCAGCCCCTTAGGTAGCGGTTCGGATACGCAGTATTTT. Its translation is CASSPLGSGSDTQYF.

This clonotype was observed a handful of times. The chain joins TRBV7-9 to TRBJ2-3; D gene ambiguous. Trimming took off 1 base at V and 4 bases at J, with 9 bases between the two ends. In germline, CDR1 is SEHNR, CDR2 FQNEAQ (reference sequence). CDR3 length: 14 residues. The CDR3 protein is CASSLVSVPDTQYF. CDR3 in DNA: TGTGCCAGCAGCTTAGTCTCAGTCCCAGATACGCAGTATTTT.

This sequence joins TRBV6-6 and TRBJ2-1; D may correspond to TRBD1 or TRBD2 (5 bases each). CDR3 length: 17 amino acids. V dropped 0 bases and J dropped 3 bases, with 15 bases sitting between them. Germline V CDR1 and CDR2: MNHNY, SVGAGI (reference sequence). The CDR3, as DNA: TGTGCCAGCAGTTACTCCGGGACCCACTATGACTACAATGAGCAGTTCTTC. Amino acid sequence: CASSYSGTHYDYNEQFF.